This TCR beta chain was identified in a study of Ad26.COV2.S vaccination and SARS-CoV-2 variants. General study results and limits: Similar non-spike TCR breadth was seen in vaccine and placebo recipients. Individuals receiving vaccine had higher spike-specific TCR breadth than placebo recipients did. The analyses of TCR breadth and depth may have understated the size of total T cell responses.

Notes on this clone: As yet, its antigen is unknown. Different DNA sequences within this sample yield the same CDR3.

This CDR3 comprises 11 residues. The junction had 0 bases not matched to a gene; V was cut back by 3 bases and J by 6 bases. Per the germline V gene, CDR1 is DFQATT and CDR2 is SNEGSKA (reference sequence). Method: immunoSEQ multiplex PCR; TCRdb's copy keeps in-frame clones and lacks some. Found here are hundreds of thousands of clones, around 90% of them singletons; the top ten hold under 5%. The chain joins TRBV20-1 to TRBJ1-2, with 8 bases matching TRBD1. Sequencing was performed on peripheral blood, taken after recovery from COVID-19. This TCR was recovered from a human donor who had recovered from COVID-19. CDR3: CSARTGDGYTF. CDR3 nucleotides: TGCAGTGCTAGGACAGGGGATGGCTACACCTTC.